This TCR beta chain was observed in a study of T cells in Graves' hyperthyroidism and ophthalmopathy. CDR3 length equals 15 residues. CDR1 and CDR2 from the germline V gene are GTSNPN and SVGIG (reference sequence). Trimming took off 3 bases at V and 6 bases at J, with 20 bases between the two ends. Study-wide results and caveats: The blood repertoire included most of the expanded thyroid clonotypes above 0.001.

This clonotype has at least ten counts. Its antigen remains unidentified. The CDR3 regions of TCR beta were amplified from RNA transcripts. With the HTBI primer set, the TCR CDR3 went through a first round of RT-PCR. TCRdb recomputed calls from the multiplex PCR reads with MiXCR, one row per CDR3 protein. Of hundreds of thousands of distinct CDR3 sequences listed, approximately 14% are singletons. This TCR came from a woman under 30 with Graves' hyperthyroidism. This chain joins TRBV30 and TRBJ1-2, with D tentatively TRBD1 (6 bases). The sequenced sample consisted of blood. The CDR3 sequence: CAWSAYTSGTHGYTF. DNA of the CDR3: TGTGCCTGGAGCGCCTATACCTCTGGGACACATGGCTACACCTTC.